This T cell receptor beta chain was identified during a study of Ad26.COV2.S vaccination and SARS-CoV-2 variants. Generated by immunoSEQ multiplex PCR, the TCRdb table keeps only in-frame clones and is missing some. Of about 320,000 clones in the sample, 86% are singletons; the top ten hold more than 1.5%. The treatment here: over 15 received Ad26.COV2.S at low or high dose, single or two shots; about 5 received placebo; per-sample allocation not given. Samples came from day 63 after the first vaccine or placebo injection. The length of the CDR3 is 16 residues. The V gene lost 5 bases and the J gene lost 5 bases, with 21 bases spanning the gap. CDR1 SGHTA and CDR2 FQGNSA come from the germline V gene.

The source of this sequence is a person aged 18 to 59 who received the Ad26.COV2.S COVID-19 vaccine or a placebo. The material was peripheral blood, obtained in a trial of Ad26.COV2.S vaccine versus placebo. V and J are TRBV7-2 and TRBJ1-1, with D uncertain. The DNA for the CDR3 is TGTGCCAGCAGCAGACACCTTACCGTTCAAGGGACTGAAGCTTTCTTT. Amino acid sequence: CASSRHLTVQGTEAFF. Complete variable domain (other parts from reference TRBV7-2 and TRBJ1-1): GAGVSQSPSNKVTEKGKDVELRCDPISGHTALYWYRQSLGQGLEFLIYFQGNSAPDKSGLPSDRFSAERTGGSVSTLTIQRTQQEDSAVYLCASSRHLTVQGTEAFFGQGTRLTVV.